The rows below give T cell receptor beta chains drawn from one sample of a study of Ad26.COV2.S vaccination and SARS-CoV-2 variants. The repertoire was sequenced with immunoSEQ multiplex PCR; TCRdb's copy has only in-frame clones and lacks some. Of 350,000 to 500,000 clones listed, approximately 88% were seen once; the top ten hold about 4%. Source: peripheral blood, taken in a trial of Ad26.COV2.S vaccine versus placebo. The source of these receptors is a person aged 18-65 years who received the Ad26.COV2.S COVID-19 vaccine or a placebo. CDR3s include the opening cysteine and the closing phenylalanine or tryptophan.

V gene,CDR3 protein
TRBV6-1,CASREPEDRGFTYNSPLHF
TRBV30,CAYGQVNTEAFF
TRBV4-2,CASSQDPAEADTQYF
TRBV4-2,CASSQDLWRGAREQYF
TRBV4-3,CASSQDRGGQINYGYTF
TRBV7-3,CASPTDRAEFSNQPQHF
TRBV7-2,CASSLDPPTSSYNEQFF
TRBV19,CASSILAGGLLDTQYF
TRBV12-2,CASRLEMYRDFRYEQYF
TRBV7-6,CASSLERAGGSYEQYF
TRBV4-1,CASSQEQGYGYTF
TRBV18,CASSPGRARHETQYF
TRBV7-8,CASSPSRVSPLHF
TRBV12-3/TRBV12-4,CASSLGGQPQHF
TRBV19,CASSIARQGASNQPQHF
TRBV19,CASSLDREGNQPQHF
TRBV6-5,CASSATSPNSPLHF
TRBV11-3,CASSPRGAGELFF
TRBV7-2,CASSLVGNGNQPQHF
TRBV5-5,CASSWGAGADTQYF